The 19 T cell receptor beta chains below all came from one sample that was sequenced in a study of blood T cell repertoires in COVID-19. TCRdb's table, derived via immunoSEQ multiplex PCR, lists solely in-frame clones and lacks some. The data contain tens of thousands of clones, 80% to 90% of them singletons. The specimen was peripheral blood. The receptors come from a human donor with active COVID-19. The donor label of this sample is uncertain.

This clone was detected once. This chain joins TRBV19 and TRBJ2-7, with TRBD2 matching over 10 bases. From germline, CDR1 is LNHDA and CDR2 SQIVND (reference sequence). This CDR3 spans 13 amino acids. After removal of 10 bases from V and 3 bases from J, the junction contained 6 bases not matched to a gene. As DNA, the CDR3 is TGTGCCACCCATAGCGGGGGGAGCTACGAGCAGTACTTC. Protein product: CATHSGGSYEQYF.

The V call is TRBV15, the J call TRBJ2-3, with TRBD2 identical over 13 bases. CDR3 length equals 15 residues. Per germline, CDR1 LNHNV and CDR2 YYDKDF (reference sequence). The junction had 4 bases not matched to a gene; V was cut back by 4 bases and J by 6 bases. The CDR3 reads CATSTGTSGIDTQYF. DNA of the CDR3: TGTGCCACCAGCACCGGGACTAGCGGGATCGATACGCAGTATTTT.

The genes are TRBV5-1 and TRBJ2-1; tentatively, D is TRBD1 (6 bases). V lost 0 bases and J lost 2, with 9 bases in between. The CDR3 spans 15 residues. Germline V gene lookup returns CDR1 SGHRS and CDR2 YFSETQ. This chain's CDR3 is CASSLEGVPYNEQFF. CDR3 in DNA: TGCGCCAGCAGCTTGGAGGGGGTACCCTACAATGAGCAGTTCTTC.

The rearrangement joins TRBV30 to TRBJ1-2; 7 positions agree with TRBD1. The germline V gene has CDR1 GTSNPN and CDR2 SVGIG (reference sequence). The length of the CDR3 is 12 residues. V shed 5 bases and J 5 bases; nucleotides not matched to a gene: 5. Here the CDR3 reads CAWDRDRYGYTF. CDR3 nucleotides: TGTGCCTGGGACAGGGATCGGTATGGCTACACCTTC.

CDR3 bases: TGCAGTGGGGCAGTTTATGAAAAACTGTTTTTT. Its translation: CSGAVYEKLFF. This chain connects TRBV20-1 to TRBJ1-4; D ambiguous. The germline V and J ends were trimmed by 7 bases and 6 bases, with 9 bases remaining between them. CDR1 is DFQATT, CDR2 SNEGSKA, per germline (reference sequence). There are 11 residues in the CDR3.

This rearrangement joins TRBV12-5 to TRBJ1-1; a possible D gene is TRBD1 (6 bases). From germline, CDR1 is LGHNT and CDR2 FRNRAP. CDR3 size: 14 residues. Trimming pared 2 bases from V and 5 bases from J, leaving 12 bases between. CDR3 nucleotide sequence: TGTGCTAGTGGTTTGTCACCGGACAGAACTGAAGCTTTCTTT. Encoded protein: CASGLSPDRTEAFF.

The chain employs TRBV10-3 and TRBJ1-5; unclear D gene. V was trimmed by 0 bases and J by 3 bases, leaving 12 bases between them. The CDR3 is 16 residues long. Germline lookup yields CDR1 ENHRY and CDR2 SYGVKD. Here the CDR3 reads CAISESIGQNNQPQHF. The CDR3 DNA is TGTGCCATCAGTGAGTCGATTGGTCAGAACAATCAGCCCCAGCATTTT.

This clone was recorded a few times. The chain employs TRBV27 and TRBJ2-3; possibly TRBD2 for D (6 bases). The V and J ends lost 6 bases and 7 bases respectively, with 20 bases between them. The CDR3 extends over 15 amino acids. Germline V CDR1 and CDR2: MNHEY, SMNVEV (reference sequence). CDR3 sequence (DNA): TGTGCCAGCAGCACGAACCGGGGGTCTGGTAATACGCAGTATTTT. Its translation: CASSTNRGSGNTQYF.

This chain uses TRBV11-3 with TRBJ1-2; 8 bases map to TRBD1. The CDR3 consists of 13 residues. The V and J ends lost 5 bases and 3 bases, in that order; junction bases with no gene match: 2. CDR1 is SGHNT and CDR2 is YENEEA in the germline V gene. Here the CDR3 DNA reads TGTGCCAGCAGCCAGGGACAGGACTATGGCTACACCTTC. Amino acids: CASSQGQDYGYTF.

The gene calls are TRBV6-5 and TRBJ1-2, with D hard to call. The V gene's germline CDR1 is MNHEY and CDR2 SVGAGI. Between the trimmed V and J ends, which lost 7 bases and 4 bases, there was a span of 16 bases. CDR3 length: 14 amino acids. DNA for the CDR3: TGTGCCAGCACCGTCCCGGGGAAAATCTATGGCTACACCTTC. Protein: CASTVPGKIYGYTF.

V and J are TRBV19 and TRBJ1-5; the D is unclear. Germline V lookup: CDR1 LNHDA, CDR2 SQIVND (reference sequence). The CDR3 totals 15 residues. With 6 bases removed from V and 0 bases from J, the gap between germline ends came to 12 bases. This CDR3 reads CASSRAPLSNQPQHF. DNA for the CDR3: TGTGCCAGTAGCCGAGCCCCACTTAGCAATCAGCCCCAGCATTTT.

The chain carries TRBV7-9 and TRBJ1-2; 7 bases are a match to TRBD1. Germline-derived CDR1 and CDR2 are SEHNR and FQNEAQ (reference sequence). The CDR3 contains 15 residues. The junction had 9 bases not matched to a gene; V was cut back by 2 bases and J by 6 bases. Here the CDR3 DNA reads TGTGCCAGCAGCTTAAGGGACAGTAGTGCTAATGGCTACACCTTC. Amino acids: CASSLRDSSANGYTF.

This chain links TRBV4-1 with TRBJ2-3; no clear D. CDR1 is MGHRA, CDR2 YSYEKL, per germline. V lost 1 base to trimming and J lost 4 bases, with 6 bases between them. CDR3 size: 13 residues. CDR3: CASSQVNPDTQYF. Here the CDR3 DNA reads TGCGCCAGCAGCCAAGTCAATCCAGATACGCAGTATTTT.

The chain uses TRBV28 and TRBJ2-3; D is undetermined. Trimming stripped 8 bases from V and 2 bases from J, with 8 bases between. Germline CDR1 reads MDHEN; CDR2 reads SYDVKM. The length of the CDR3 is 12 residues. CDR3 DNA: TGTGCCAGCGGTTCTTCCACAGATACGCAGTATTTT. Translating it yields CASGSSTDTQYF.

The chain joins TRBV5-4 to TRBJ1-2, with 7 nucleotides matching TRBD1. V shed 8 bases and J 7 bases; nucleotides not matched to a gene: 14. The CDR3 runs to 14 residues. CDR1 SGHNT and CDR2 YYREEE come from the germline V gene (reference sequence). The CDR3 DNA sequence: TGTGCCAGTCAAGCCTCGACAGGGCCCCTTGGCTACACCTTC. This gives the protein CASQASTGPLGYTF.

The V and J genes are TRBV27 and TRBJ2-1, with a possible D match to TRBD2 (6 bases). V lost 6 bases and J lost 0, with 15 bases in between. CDR3 length: 16 residues. The germline CDR1 and CDR2 sequences are MNHEY and SMNVEV (reference sequence). The CDR3 loop is CASSSGSVSSYNEQFF. In DNA, the CDR3 is TGTGCCAGCAGCTCCGGGAGTGTAAGCTCCTACAATGAGCAGTTCTTC.

The chain links TRBV25-1 to TRBJ1-6; TRBD1 might be the D (6 bases). The V gene's germline CDR1 is MGHDK and CDR2 SYGVNS. CDR3 length equals 17 residues. The V gene lost 3 bases and the J gene lost 0 bases, with 12 bases spanning the gap. The CDR3 DNA is TGTGCCAGCAGTGAGGGGGCCGGCCGCTCCTATAATTCACCCCTCCACTTT. As protein: CASSEGAGRSYNSPLHF. The whole variable domain, filled in from reference TRBV25-1 and TRBJ1-6, reads EADIYQTPRYLVIGTGKKITLECSQTMGHDKMYWYQQDPGMELHLIHYSYGVNSTEKGDLSSESTVSRIRTEHFPLTLESARPSHTSQYLCASSEGAGRSYNSPLHFGNGTRLTVT.

This chain uses TRBV7-2 with TRBJ2-1; 7 nucleotides line up with TRBD2. This CDR3 comprises 14 residues. Germline CDR1 reads SGHTA; CDR2 reads FQGNSA. Germline trimming cut 5 bases from V and 12 bases from J; bases unmatched to any gene: 13. The CDR3 region is CASSPSLAAGVQFF. The CDR3 nucleotides are TGTGCCAGCAGCCCCTCACTGGCCGCGGGGGTGCAGTTCTTC.

The chain has TRBV5-1 and TRBJ1-3, with a weak D call TRBD1 (5 bases). The V end was cut by 3 bases, the J end by 4 bases, with 11 bases between. The V gene's germline CDR1 is SGHRS and CDR2 YFSETQ. This CDR3 has 14 amino acids. Here the CDR3 reads CASSWTGEGNTIYF. CDR3 nucleotides: TGCGCCAGCAGCTGGACGGGGGAAGGAAACACCATATATTTT.